The clone carrying this T cell receptor beta chain has a handful of counts. The data derive from a study of T cells after yellow fever vaccination. Trimming removed 5 bases from V and 0 bases from J, with 17 bases in between. CDR3 length: 18 amino acids. Germline V gene sequence: CDR1 KGHSH, CDR2 LQKENI. TCRdb re-called the 5' RACE reads through MiXCR, storing one row per CDR3 protein. The table lists some 300,000 distinct CDR3 sequences, under 9% of them singletons. This specimen consisted of CD4+ T cells sorted from PBMCs, obtained 5 days after the yellow fever booster vaccination. This chain uses TRBV18 with TRBJ2-6; D is possibly TRBD1 or TRBD2 (7 bases each). The receptor's source is a man aged 18 to 29 who received the YFV17D yellow fever vaccine. CDR3 bases: TGTGCCAGCTCAAGCGGGACAGCTACTTACTCTGGGGCCAACGTCCTGACTTTC. It codes for CASSSGTATYSGANVLTF. The full variable domain, its missing parts supplied by reference TRBV18 and TRBJ2-6, is NAGVMQNPRHLVRRRGQEARLRCSPMKGHSHVYWYRQLPEEGLKFMVYLQKENIIDESGMPKERFSAEFPKEGPSILRIQQVVRGDSAAYFCASSSGTATYSGANVLTFGAGSRLTVL.